The rows below give T cell receptor beta chains drawn from one sample of a study of blood T cell repertoires in COVID-19. Using immunoSEQ multiplex PCR, the repertoire was profiled, and TCRdb retains in-frame clones only, with some absent. The top ten clones hold roughly 7.2% of a sample with 200,000 to 250,000 clones, roughly 87% of them seen once. What was sequenced was PBMCs or T cells enriched from blood (not recorded which). Receptors originate from a man aged 25 to 40 in a cohort exposed to, infected with or recovered from COVID-19 (not recorded which). Each CDR3 is given with its conserved first and last residue. A D gene is named only where the DNA matches it firmly. Size tells how often a clone was seen (once, few, many) or the class of an expanded clone, and some rows leave it out.

CDR3: CASSHDRTGLNEQFF; DNA: TGTGCCAGCAGCCACGATCGAACAGGCCTCAATGAGCAGTTCTTC; V: TRBV5-4; size: .; J: TRBJ2-1; D: .
CDR3: CASSPRTGTYSREQYF; DNA: TGTGCCAGCAGTCCGCGGACAGGGACATACTCGCGGGAGCAGTACTTC; V: TRBV27; size: .; J: TRBJ2-7; D: TRBD1
CDR3: CASSLGRTGVNEQYF; DNA: TGTGCCAGCAGCTTGGGGAGGACAGGGGTCAACGAGCAGTACTTC; V: TRBV5-6; size: .; J: TRBJ2-7; D: TRBD1
CDR3: CASSELNRGNSPLHF; DNA: TGTGCCAGCAGTGAATTAAACAGGGGAAATTCACCCCTCCACTTT; V: TRBV25-1; size: .; J: TRBJ1-6; D: TRBD1
CDR3: CATSEGGLTYNEQFF; DNA: TGTGCCACCAGTGAAGGTGGGCTCACCTACAATGAGCAGTTCTTC; V: TRBV24-1; size: .; J: TRBJ2-1; D: .
CDR3: CASSGRTGINSPLHF; DNA: TGTGCCAGCAGTGGACGGACAGGGATCAATTCACCCCTCCACTTT; V: TRBV28; size: .; J: TRBJ1-6; D: TRBD1
CDR3: CASSQWGEEAFF; DNA: TGTGCCAGCAGCCAGTGGGGGGAGGAAGCTTTCTTT; V: TRBV5-5; size: few; J: TRBJ1-1; D: .
CDR3: CASSLSGTRLSYEQYF; DNA: TGTGCCAGCAGCTTGTCCGGGACAAGACTCTCCTACGAGCAGTACTTC; V: TRBV5-6; size: .; J: TRBJ2-7; D: .
CDR3: CATQQGLGNQPQHF; DNA: TGTGCCACGCAACAGGGGTTAGGGAATCAGCCCCAGCATTTT; V: TRBV24-1; size: .; J: TRBJ1-5; D: TRBD1
CDR3: CASSQDPAGAAETQYF; DNA: TGCGCCAGCAGCCAAGATCCAGCGGGAGCCGCGGAGACCCAGTACTTC; V: TRBV4-1; size: .; J: TRBJ2-5; D: TRBD2
CDR3: CASSPAGYSYNEQFF; DNA: TGTGCCAGCAGCCCGGCGGGGTATTCCTACAATGAGCAGTTCTTC; V: TRBV7-3; size: .; J: TRBJ2-1; D: .
CDR3: CASSSGSLQPQHF; DNA: TGTGCCAGCAGTTCCGGGTCATTACAGCCCCAGCATTTT; V: TRBV12-3/TRBV12-4; size: .; J: TRBJ1-5; D: .
CDR3: CASSQEGIGSVGNEQFF; DNA: TGTGCCAGCAGCCAAGAGGGTATCGGGAGTGTCGGCAATGAGCAGTTCTTC; V: TRBV3-1/TRBV3-2; size: .; J: TRBJ2-1; D: .
CDR3: CATSRVGSDYEQYF; DNA: TGTGCCACCAGCAGAGTCGGTAGCGACTACGAGCAGTACTTC; V: TRBV15; size: .; J: TRBJ2-7; D: .
CDR3: CASSSQAGLSYEQYF; DNA: TGTGCCAGCAGCTCACAAGCGGGGCTCTCCTACGAGCAGTACTTC; V: TRBV7-6; size: .; J: TRBJ2-7; D: TRBD2
CDR3: CSVEFTTTGPKEKLFF; DNA: TGCAGCGTTGAATTTACCACGACAGGGCCGAAGGAAAAACTGTTTTTT; V: TRBV29-1; size: .; J: TRBJ1-4; D: TRBD1
CDR3: CATSVGPRDVALMNTEAFF; DNA: TGTGCCACCAGCGTGGGGCCCAGGGATGTCGCCCTCATGAACACTGAAGCTTTCTTT; V: TRBV15; size: few; J: TRBJ1-1; D: .
CDR3: CASSSTGGTDTQYF; DNA: TGCGCCAGCAGCTCCACAGGGGGGACAGATACGCAGTATTTT; V: TRBV5-1; size: .; J: TRBJ2-3; D: TRBD1
CDR3: CAISEGAVNEKLFF; DNA: TGTGCCATCAGTGAGGGAGCAGTAAATGAAAAACTGTTTTTT; V: TRBV10-3; size: .; J: TRBJ1-4; D: .
CDR3: CASSSAGANVLTF; DNA: TGTGCCAGCAGCTCAGCTGGGGCCAACGTCCTGACTTTC; V: TRBV7-3; size: many; J: TRBJ2-6; D: .
CDR3: CASRPSSGSSYNEQFF; DNA: TGTGCCAGCAGACCCTCTAGCGGGAGCTCCTACAATGAGCAGTTCTTC; V: TRBV27; size: .; J: TRBJ2-1; D: TRBD2
CDR3: CASSLRQGAQNTEAFF; DNA: TGTGCCAGCAGTCTCCGACAGGGGGCGCAGAACACTGAAGCTTTCTTT; V: TRBV27; size: .; J: TRBJ1-1; D: TRBD1
CDR3: CASNTDYNRLEQYF; DNA: TGTGCCAGCAACACGGACTATAATCGCCTCGAGCAGTACTTC; V: TRBV7-9; size: .; J: TRBJ2-7; D: .
CDR3: CASSKTGNTEAFF; DNA: TGTGCCAGTAGTAAAACAGGGAACACTGAAGCTTTCTTT; V: TRBV19; size: .; J: TRBJ1-1; D: .